Below, one T cell receptor beta chain is given with its context. These data originate in a study of T cell clonotyping in hematopoietic cell transplantation. Turning to the study itself: Pretransplant recipient samples were taken after cytoreduction.

Produced via immunoSEQ multiplex PCR; TCRdb's table is partial and in-frame only. This sample has under 20,000 clones, with around 88% found just once. As to time point: recipient sample about 28 days before transplant, after cytoreduction. Germline-derived CDR1 and CDR2 are SGHRS and YFSETQ. V was cut by 3 bases and J by 2 bases, with 0 bases left in between. The CDR3 contains 11 residues. The sample was peripheral blood mononuclear cells, taken before stem cell transplant. The TCR comes from a man aged 45 to 65 with acute myeloid leukemia. Some clones in this sample may be carry-over from other donors' samples. The chain couples TRBV5-1 to TRBJ2-1; D not resolved. The CDR3 DNA reads TGCGCCAGCAGCTCCTACAATGAGCAGTTCTTC. Translation: CASSSYNEQFF.